Listed below are T cell receptor beta chains from one sample, sequenced in a study of long-term antiretroviral therapy in people with HIV. Measured with immunoSEQ multiplex PCR; TCRdb has only the in-frame clones, and not every one. The data hold some 43,000 clones, with roughly nine tenths observed a single time. Sample: unsorted PBMCs, taken 0.1 years before starting antiretroviral therapy. The receptors were gathered from a woman between 50 and 59 years old with HIV. CDR3s include the opening cysteine and the closing phenylalanine or tryptophan. The order of the fields is V gene, D gene, clone size, CDR3 length, J gene, CDR3 protein, CDR3 DNA. A D gene is named only where the DNA matches it firmly. Some rows have no size entry. The others give once, few or many, or a class for an expanded clone.

TRBV2	.	.	14	TRBJ1-6	CASSVPGINSPLHF	TGTGCCAGCAGTGTACCAGGGATTAATTCACCCCTCCACTTT
TRBV20-1	.	few	11	TRBJ1-2	CSATGIDGYTF	TGCAGTGCAACTGGGATAGATGGCTACACCTTC
TRBV21-1	.	.	15	TRBJ1-1	CASHKDSTVNTEAFF	TGTGCCAGCCACAAGGACAGCACGGTCAACACTGAAGCTTTCTTT
TRBV11-3	TRBD1	.	15	TRBJ2-7	CASSLGHGTGWEQYF	TGTGCCAGCAGCTTAGGCCACGGGACAGGGTGGGAGCAGTACTTC
TRBV27	TRBD1	.	19	TRBJ1-5	CASSPRYETGPDSNQPQHF	TGTGCCAGCAGTCCGCGATATGAGACAGGGCCGGATAGCAATCAGCCCCAGCATTTT
TRBV18	TRBD1	.	15	TRBJ2-3	CASSPLDRGTDTQYF	TGTGCCAGCTCACCCCTGGACAGGGGTACAGATACGCAGTATTTT
TRBV4-3	.	.	16	TRBJ1-6	CASSQDGHPGASPLHF	TGCGCCAGCAGCCAAGATGGGCATCCAGGAGCTTCACCCCTCCACTTT
TRBV19	.	once	12	TRBJ1-1	CASNAVGSEAFF	TGTGCCAGTAACGCCGTAGGGTCTGAAGCTTTCTTT
TRBV25-1	.	once	14	TRBJ2-3	CASAGGVSTDTQYF	TGTGCCAGTGCAGGGGGGGTGAGCACAGATACGCAGTATTTT
TRBV5-1	.	.	16	TRBJ2-1	CASSPRELRADNEQFF	TGCGCCAGCAGCCCCCGGGAGCTCCGAGCCGACAATGAGCAGTTCTTC
TRBV6-5	.	.	14	TRBJ2-1	CASSPLGNSYEQFF	TGTGCCAGCAGCCCTCTGGGAAACTCCTATGAGCAGTTCTTC
TRBV27	TRBD1	.	15	TRBJ2-7	CASSLFGQGAYEQYF	TGTGCCAGCAGTTTATTTGGACAGGGGGCCTACGAGCAGTACTTC
TRBV4-1	TRBD1	few	16	TRBJ1-2	CASSQEGGTGGNGYTF	TGCGCCAGCAGCCAAGAGGGGGGTACAGGGGGCAATGGCTACACCTTC
TRBV28	.	.	11	TRBJ1-2	CASLRGNGYTF	TGTGCCAGCCTCAGGGGAAATGGCTACACCTTC
TRBV6-6	TRBD1	.	16	TRBJ1-2	CASSYPAGTGAGGYTF	TGTGCCAGCAGTTACCCCGCCGGGACAGGGGCTGGCGGCTACACCTTC
TRBV5-8	.	.	17	TRBJ2-6	CASSFGVISSGANVLTF	TGTGCCAGCAGCTTTGGTGTCATAAGCTCTGGGGCCAACGTCCTGACTTTC
TRBV5-4	TRBD1	once	15	TRBJ1-4	CASGPRQGLNEKLFF	TGTGCCAGCGGCCCCCGACAGGGTCTTAATGAAAAACTGTTTTTT
TRBV6-5	.	.	12	TRBJ1-6	CASTPPAGPLHF	TGTGCCAGCACCCCACCCGCAGGACCCCTCCACTTT
TRBV9	.	.	15	TRBJ1-2	CASSVGSGANYGYTF	TGTGCCAGCAGCGTAGGAAGTGGTGCTAACTATGGCTACACCTTC
TRBV6-1	.	.	13	TRBJ1-2	CASSAFRGYGYTF	TGTGCCAGCAGTGCCTTCAGGGGCTATGGCTACACCTTC
TRBV5-8	.	.	17	TRBJ1-2	CASSLAVVAPRNYGYTF	TGTGCCAGCAGCTTGGCCGTTGTGGCCCCAAGGAACTATGGCTACACCTTC